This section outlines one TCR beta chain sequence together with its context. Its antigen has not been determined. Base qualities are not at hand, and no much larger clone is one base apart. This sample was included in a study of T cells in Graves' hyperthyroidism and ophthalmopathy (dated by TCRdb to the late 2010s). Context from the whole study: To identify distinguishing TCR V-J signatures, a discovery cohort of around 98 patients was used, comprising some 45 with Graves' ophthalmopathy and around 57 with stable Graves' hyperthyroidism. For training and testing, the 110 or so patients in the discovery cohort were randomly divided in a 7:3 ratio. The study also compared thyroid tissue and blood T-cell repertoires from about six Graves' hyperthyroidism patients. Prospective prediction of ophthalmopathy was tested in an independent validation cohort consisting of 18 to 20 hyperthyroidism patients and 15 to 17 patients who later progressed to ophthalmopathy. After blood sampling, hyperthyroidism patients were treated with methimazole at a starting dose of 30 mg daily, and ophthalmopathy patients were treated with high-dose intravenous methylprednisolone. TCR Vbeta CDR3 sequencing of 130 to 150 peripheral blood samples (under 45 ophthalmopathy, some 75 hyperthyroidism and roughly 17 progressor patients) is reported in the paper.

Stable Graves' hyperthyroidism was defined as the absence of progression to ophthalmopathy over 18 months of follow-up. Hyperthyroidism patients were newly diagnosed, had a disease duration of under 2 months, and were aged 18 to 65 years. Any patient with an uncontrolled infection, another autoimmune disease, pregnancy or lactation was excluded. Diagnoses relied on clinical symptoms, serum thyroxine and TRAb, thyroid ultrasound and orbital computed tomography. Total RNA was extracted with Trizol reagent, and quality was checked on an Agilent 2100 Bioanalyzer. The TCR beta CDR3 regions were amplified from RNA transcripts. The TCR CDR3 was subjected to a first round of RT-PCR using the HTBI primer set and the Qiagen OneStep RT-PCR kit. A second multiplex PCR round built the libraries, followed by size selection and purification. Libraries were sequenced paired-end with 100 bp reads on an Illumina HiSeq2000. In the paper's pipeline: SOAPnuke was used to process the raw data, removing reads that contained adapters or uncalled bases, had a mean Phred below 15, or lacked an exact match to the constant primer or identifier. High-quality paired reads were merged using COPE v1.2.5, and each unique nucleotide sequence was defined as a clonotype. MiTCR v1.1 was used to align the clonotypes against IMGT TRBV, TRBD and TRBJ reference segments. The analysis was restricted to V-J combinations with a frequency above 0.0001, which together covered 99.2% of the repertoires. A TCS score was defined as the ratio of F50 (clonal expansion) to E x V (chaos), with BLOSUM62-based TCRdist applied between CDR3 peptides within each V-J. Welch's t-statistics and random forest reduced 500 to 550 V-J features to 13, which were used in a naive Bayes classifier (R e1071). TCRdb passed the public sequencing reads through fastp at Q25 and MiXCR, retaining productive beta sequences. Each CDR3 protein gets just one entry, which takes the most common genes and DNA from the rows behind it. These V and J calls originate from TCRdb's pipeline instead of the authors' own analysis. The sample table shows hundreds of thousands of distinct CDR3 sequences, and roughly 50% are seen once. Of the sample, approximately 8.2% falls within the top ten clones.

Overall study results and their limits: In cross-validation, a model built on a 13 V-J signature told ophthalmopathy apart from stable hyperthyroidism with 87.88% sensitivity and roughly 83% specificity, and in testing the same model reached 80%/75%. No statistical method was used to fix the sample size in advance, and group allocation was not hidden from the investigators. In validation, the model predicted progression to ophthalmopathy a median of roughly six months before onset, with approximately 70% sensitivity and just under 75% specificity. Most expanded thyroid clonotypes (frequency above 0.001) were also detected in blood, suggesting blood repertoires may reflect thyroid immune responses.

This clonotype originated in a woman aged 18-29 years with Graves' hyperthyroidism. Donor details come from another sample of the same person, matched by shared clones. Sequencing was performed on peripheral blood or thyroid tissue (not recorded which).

The DNA sequence follows: TGTGCCAGCAGTGAAGGGGGGCAGGGAAACACCATATATTTT. It is translated as CASSEGGQGNTIYF. The chain couples TRBV25-1 to TRBJ1-3; the best D guess is TRBD1, with 6 bases matching. CDR1 and CDR2 (MGHDK, SYGVNS) derive from the germline V gene. A distance of 9 bases separates the germline ends of V and J, which lose 2 bases and 4 bases respectively. Counted from cysteine to phenylalanine, this CDR3 has 14 amino acids. Only the CDR3 DNA is retained, 42 bases long and in frame from the first base.